The text below deals with one T cell receptor (beta chain). The clone's antigen remains unknown. This record belongs to a study of cytomegalovirus exposure and HLA in healthy donors (TCRdb year 2017). For context, the study as a whole: An earlier analysis of 587 of the donors reported 250 to 300 Gb of sequence data and around 110 million unique TCR beta sequences from about 179 million T cells. About 320 gigabases of sequencing data and tens of millions of unique TCR sequences were included in an early release covering 550 to 650 HLA-typed donors. Among the roughly 400 genotyped donors, around 81% belonged to the genetic ancestry cluster associated with self-reported Caucasian donors. The study aimed to test whether cataloging public T cell receptors could reveal signatures of past pathogen exposure. The study used immunosequencing to profile the T cell repertoires of approximately 630 subjects and linked those repertoires to cytomegalovirus serostatus. Along with the approximately 700-subject first cohort, a separate validation cohort of over a hundred different subjects was used. To predict cytomegalovirus infection status, the study brought together high-throughput TCR immunosequencing, statistical association of individual TCRs with disease status, and machine learning. In a later analysis, previously published TCR beta repertoires from 500 to 750 donors were re-analyzed and high-resolution HLA genotyping was added so that TCR occurrence patterns could be studied. Rather than using new phenotypic data, the later analysis identified candidate immune exposures from TCR beta sequences and from how often those sequences occurred across donors. To decide whether each TCR beta V gene segment behaved as functional or pseudogenic, an earlier analysis of approximately 600 of the donors relied on high-throughput TCR beta sequencing. Donor age, sex, ethnicity and CMV serostatus were compiled alongside the repertoire data. In a later genetic analysis, genome-wide SNP genotypes for about three fifths of the roughly 670 donors were used, and that subset was treated as a discovery cohort. Every discovery cohort repertoire had been produced on one sequencing platform. Both class I and class II loci were covered by HLA typing, at four-digit resolution. The number of donors typed differed by locus, with 629-630 for A, B, C, DRB1 and DQB1, roughly 550 for DQA1, over 600 for DPA1, and roughly 450 for DPB1. A handful of DR-DQ haplotypes were handled as single units for association and clustering because linkage in the cohort was strong. On average, 235,054 unique TCR beta nucleotide sequences were sequenced per donor among some 430 genotyped donors of the cohort, with roughly a sixth of those sequences being non-productive.

Inclusive of the bounding cysteine and phenylalanine, the CDR3 is 15 residues long. The only DNA kept is the CDR3, 45 bases in frame from the first base. Via the germline V gene (reference sequence), CDR1 is MNHEY and CDR2 SMNVEV. The junction shows trimming of 4 bases on V and 5 bases on J, plus 17 bases between the germline ends. Study-level results and caveats: For the cohort, immune exposure information was limited to CMV serostatus. Correlated functional status among segregating V segments might be attributable to linkage disequilibrium, but an unknown experimental factor could not be ruled out. A later analysis reported that several top co-occurrence clusters appeared linked to parvovirus B19, influenza, CMV and Epstein-Barr virus. Because the 87-base-pair reads could not distinguish some IMGT-functional V segments, including TRBV6-2 and TRBV6-3, those segments were excluded. HLA typing was unavailable for some donors at each locus, so association tests used only the typed subset. In an earlier analysis of approximately 590 of the donors, most TCR beta V segments appeared in productive rearrangements about 87% or about 30% of the time, broadly matching IMGT annotations. Three of the identified cytomegalovirus-associated TCR beta chains were confirmed in vitro to be specific for cytomegalovirus antigens. The classifier was reported to diagnose cytomegalovirus status with high specificity and sensitivity in both the original and validation cohorts. Most TCR sequences were seen in very few donors, while some public TCRs were found in many individuals. V-gene and J-gene trimming of TCR beta chains was associated with a missense DCLRE1C variant in a later genetic analysis, and the association was replicated in an independent cohort. Compared with the roughly 700-donor mean, donors in an Asian-associated ancestry cluster had fewer N-insertions in productive TCRs, according to a later genetic analysis. The study gave a list of roughly 150 TCR beta chains associated with cytomegalovirus. According to a later analysis, TCR association rates differed among HLA loci, with DRB1 alleles showing the most associated TCRs and HLA-C alleles showing the fewest. Roughly uniform sequencing depth across donors was assumed in presence/absence analyses, although this assumption may not hold. In a later analysis, HLA-associated TCR beta chains were found to be more clonally expanded and to have lower generation probabilities than equally common non-associated chains. In this cohort, only TCR beta chains were sequenced, and detectable features were limited by the absence of alpha or paired-chain data. Because counts were too low, about 18 rarely observed V segments, including chromosome 9 orphons, were excluded from the earlier analysis of 500 to 700 of the donors. A further reported finding was that TCR beta sequences accurately predicted the HLA-A and HLA-B alleles for most subjects in the first cohort. According to the authors, the approach could potentially be generalized to other disease states and immunological phenotypes. Strong co-occurrence of HLA alleles, especially DR and DQ, made assigning TCR associations to individual alleles difficult. Most CMV-associated TCR beta chains appeared to be HLA-restricted in a later analysis, and the HLA associations seemed to be driven largely by CMV exposure. In a later analysis, 16,951 TCR beta sequences were associated with specific HLA alleles at a false discovery rate of 0.05. A cluster of highly shared sequence variants was judged likely to represent a technical artifact of the sequencing pipeline.

Receptor amplification or capture employed the immunoSEQ multiplex PCR assay. For the multiplex PCR, a mixture combining 60 forward primers for TCR Vbeta segments and 13 reverse primers for TCR Jbeta segments was used. A multiplex PCR assay on genomic DNA amplified the CDR3 region of rearranged TCR beta genes. On the Illumina HiSeq System, the amplified TCR beta libraries were sequenced as 87-base-pair reads. Concerning the study's data processing: Across the 500 to 850 repertoires, a later analysis counted some 81 million unique TCR beta chains, about 10 million of which were shared by at least two donors. To remove PCR and sequencing errors, raw reads were error-corrected and collapsed into unique sequences using a nearest-neighbor algorithm that merged closely related sequences. Alignment of CDR3 sequences to IMGT reference sequences was used to assign V, D and J gene segments. For a sequence to be retained, at least a six-nucleotide match to both a V gene segment and a J gene segment was required. A rearrangement was called productive if the CDR3 had no stop codons and remained in frame with V and J, and every other rearrangement was called non-productive. Following IMGT convention, CDR3 was defined as the stretch from the second conserved V-encoded cysteine up to the conserved J-encoded phenylalanine. The earlier analysis of 587 of the donors excluded sequences that lacked an unambiguous match to a single V gene segment. In an earlier analysis of approximately 560 of the donors, a V segment was called functional when productive rearrangements were above 56.7%, and segregating when the standard deviation between donors exceeded 5%. A statistical classification framework was developed to diagnose cytomegalovirus status using the catalog of TCR beta chain sequences. A later analysis assigned V and J genes by comparing TCR nucleotide sequences with IMGT/GENE-DB human TR gene sequences. In a later analysis, CDR3 sequences and most-parsimonious VDJ recombination scenarios were assigned using the TCRdist pipeline. In a later analysis, each TCR beta chain was defined by its CDR3 amino acid sequence together with its V-gene family, and reads without a unique V-gene family were excluded. As a way to deal with suspected cross-contamination and a sequencing artifact, a later analysis dropped 450 to 700 nucleotide sequences that were highly shared and had low generation probability. A later analysis calculated a clonal expansion index for each public chain from normalized within-repertoire ranks of inferred template counts. A later analysis computed generation probabilities with a VDJ recombination model fitted to out-of-frame rearrangements, and checked the results against IGoR. A later analysis scored TCR-TCR, TCR-HLA and TCR-CMV co-occurrence with hypergeometric tests, applying a repertoire-size bias correction to TCR pairs. To estimate false discovery rates, a later analysis permuted the HLA or CMV assignments 20 times. In a later analysis, co-occurring TCRs were grouped using DBSCAN, with TCRdist sequence similarity added in when clustering inside HLA-allele-positive subsets. Repertoires with fewer than 30,000 or more than 120,000 public chains were left out of co-occurrence clustering, as were five repertoires with anomalous nucleotide sharing. The clones in this table, taken by TCRdb from immuneACCESS, are in-frame only. Not every clone is retained; where verified, under half of the shortfall comes from an unresolved V gene, and the cause of the rest is unknown. The V and J calls and clone size are taken from that table; D and trimming were inferred from the DNA. This sample's clone table shows about 200,000 clones. Of the sample, 1.1% is held by the ten largest clones.

The cohort comprised 710 or so healthy bone marrow donors. Cohort members were all nominally healthy when sampled, although unrecorded immune exposures were likely present. The donor tested CMV seropositive and was one of the 289 seropositive cohort members. A peripheral blood sample was provided by each donor, and peripheral blood mononuclear cells were used for TCR beta sequencing. Genomic DNA was extracted from the blood cell samples with the Qiagen DNeasy Blood Extraction Kit. What was sequenced was PBMCs. This TCR came from a girl aged 2-9 years in good health and CMV-seropositive. The V and J genes are TRBV27 and TRBJ2-5; TRBD1 is a possible D gene, resting on 6 matching bases. The DNA is TGTGCCAGCAGTTCCCGGACAGTGCTCGGGGAGACCCAGTACTTC. This encodes CASSSRTVLGETQYF.